A single sample gave rise to the 26 T cell receptor beta chains below, sequenced in a study of blood T cell repertoires in COVID-19. TCRdb keeps only in-frame clones here, not all; method: immunoSEQ multiplex PCR. This sample has roughly 70,000 clones; 75% to 95% occur once, and the top ten carry roughly 13%. The sequenced sample was peripheral blood. These receptors were taken from a human donor with active COVID-19. The donor label of this sample is uncertain.

The chain links TRBV2 to TRBJ2-1; D is undetermined. V lost 8 bases and J 6 bases, leaving 14 bases between the germline ends. The germline gives CDR1 SNHLY, CDR2 FYNNEI. This CDR3 region has 13 residues. The CDR3 protein is CASDTTTLNEQFF. CDR3 coding DNA: TGTGCCAGCGACACGACCACCCTCAATGAGCAGTTCTTC.

This sequence joins TRBV6-2 or TRBV6-3 and TRBJ2-7; 9 bases are a match to TRBD2. The ends lost 0 bases at V and 3 bases at J; junction bases unmatched: 0. Germline lookup yields CDR1 MNHEY and CDR2 SVGEGT. CDR3 length: 14 residues. CDR3 bases: TGTGCCAGCAGTTACTCTAGCGGGAGCTACGAGCAGTACTTC. Translation gives CASSYSSGSYEQYF.

The chain carries TRBV5-5 and TRBJ1-5, with TRBD1 matching 9 bases. J was trimmed by 0 bases and V by 3 bases; bases with no gene match: 4. CDR1 is SGHKS and CDR2 is YYEKEE in the germline V gene (reference sequence). The CDR3 covers 16 residues. The CDR3 is CASSWGQGHSNQPQHF. CDR3 DNA: TGTGCCAGCAGCTGGGGACAGGGACATAGCAATCAGCCCCAGCATTTT.

The V call is TRBV21-1, the J call TRBJ2-7; TRBD2 is the table's D call and was not checked against the DNA. TRBV21-1 is noted as a pseudogene. The CDR3 has 16 amino acids. The CDR3 sequence is CASSKASTSGSYEQYF. The CDR3 DNA sequence: TGTGCCAGCAGCAAAGCTTCGACTAGCGGGAGCTACGAGCAGTACTTC.

This rearrangement joins TRBV27 to TRBJ2-7; TRBD2 agrees at 7 bases. This CDR3 has 17 residues. The trim removed 5 bases at V and 4 bases at J, leaving 17 bases unmatched. The germline gives CDR1 MNHEY, CDR2 SMNVEV (reference sequence). CDR3 region: CASSPKPSGKDRYEQYF. CDR3 nucleotide sequence: TGTGCCAGCAGTCCAAAGCCGAGCGGGAAGGATCGGTACGAGCAGTACTTC.

This clone turned up a few times. J is TRBJ1-1 and V is TRBV19, with 7 bases identical to TRBD1. V was clipped by 6 bases and J by 5 bases; unmatched bases: 6. The CDR3 contains 13 residues. Germline V gene lookup returns CDR1 LNHDA and CDR2 SQIVND (reference sequence). CDR3 region: CASSLDRATEAFF. The CDR3 bases are TGTGCCAGTAGCCTCGACAGGGCGACTGAAGCTTTCTTT.

The V and J genes are TRBV7-9 and TRBJ2-1, with TRBD2 as a possible D gene (6 bases). CDR1 SEHNR and CDR2 FQNEAQ come from the germline V gene (reference sequence). This CDR3 spans 16 amino acids. V shed 5 bases and J shed 1 base, with 15 bases lying between them. The CDR3 spells CASSPQSGRSYNEQFF. The DNA for the CDR3 is TGTGCCAGCAGCCCCCAAAGTGGGAGGTCCTACAATGAGCAGTTCTTC.

The V call is TRBV5-1, the J call TRBJ1-3; 8 nucleotides agree with TRBD1. The germline V gene encodes CDR1 SGHRS and CDR2 YFSETQ. V gave up 1 base and J gave up 2 bases; unmatched junction bases: 5. This CDR3 spans 16 amino acids. The chain's CDR3 is CASSLSGQGTGNTIYF. In nucleotides, the CDR3 is TGCGCCAGCAGCTTGTCCGGACAGGGCACTGGAAACACCATATATTTT. Full variable domain (outside the CDR3, taken from reference TRBV5-1 and TRBJ1-3): KAGVTQTPRYLIKTRGQQVTLSCSPISGHRSVSWYQQTPGQGLQFLFEYFSETQRNKGNFPGRFSGRQFSNSRSEMNVSTLELGDSALYLCASSLSGQGTGNTIYFGEGSWLTVV.

The chain joins TRBV15 to TRBJ1-6, with 7 nucleotides matching TRBD1. V shed 2 bases, J shed 13 bases, and the junction held 11 bases outside the gene matches. Germline V gene sequence: CDR1 LNHNV, CDR2 YYDKDF (reference sequence). The CDR3 loop spans 15 amino acids. Written as DNA, the CDR3 is TGTGCCACCAGCAGACGGGGGACAGCCCTATCCCCCCTCCACTTT. It is translated as CATSRRGTALSPLHF.

The V and J genes are TRBV12-5 and TRBJ2-5; no definite D call. CDR1 is LGHNT, CDR2 FRNRAP, per germline. The germline V and J ends were trimmed by 4 bases and 4 bases, with 7 bases remaining between them. This CDR3 spans 12 amino acids. Here the CDR3 DNA reads TGTGCTAGTGGTTCCGGAGCAGAGACCCAGTACTTC. Translating it yields CASGSGAETQYF.

This chain joins TRBV29-1 and TRBJ1-2; D uncertain. Germline V CDR1 and CDR2: SQVTM, ANQGSEA. The CDR3 spans 12 residues. Trimming pared 5 bases from V and 8 bases from J, leaving 15 bases between. The CDR3 reads CSVPGIEFGYTF. CDR3 in DNA: TGCAGCGTTCCCGGGATTGAGTTCGGCTACACCTTC.

J is TRBJ2-6 and V is TRBV9; TRBD2 is a possible D gene (5 bases). The CDR3 has 15 amino acids. V gave up 2 bases and J gave up 1 base, with 7 bases separating them. From germline, CDR1 is SGDLS and CDR2 YYNGEE. As DNA, the CDR3 is TGTGCCAGCAGCGTTGGCGGGTCTGGGGCCAACGTCCTGACTTTC. Its protein product is CASSVGGSGANVLTF. Filled out from reference TRBV9 and TRBJ2-6, the complete variable domain reads DSGVTQTPKHLITATGQRVTLRCSPRSGDLSVYWYQQSLDQGLQFLIQYYNGEERAKGNILERFSAQQFPDLHSELNLSSLELGDSALYFCASSVGGSGANVLTFGAGSRLTVL.

This chain links TRBV27 with TRBJ1-1; no clear D. The CDR3 is made up of 13 amino acids. Germline CDR1 and CDR2: MNHEY and SMNVEV (reference sequence). V was trimmed by 4 bases and J by 0 bases, leaving 6 bases between them. CDR3 sequence: CASSSYMNTEAFF. CDR3 DNA sequence: TGTGCCAGCAGTTCATACATGAACACTGAAGCTTTCTTT.

V gene TRBV12-5 combines with J gene TRBJ2-1; 10 positions agree with TRBD1. V shed 5 bases, J shed 8 bases, and the junction held 6 bases outside the gene matches. The germline gives CDR1 LGHNT, CDR2 FRNRAP. The CDR3 extends over 14 amino acids. CDR3 sequence reads: CASGQGQGFDEQFF. CDR3 DNA sequence: TGTGCTAGTGGTCAGGGACAGGGGTTCGATGAGCAGTTCTTC.

The DNA for the CDR3 is TGCGCCAGCAGTCAACCTATCTGGGAGAGCGGACGGCCACTCCAAGAGACCCAGTACTTC. This encodes CASSQPIWESGRPLQETQYF. This chain joins TRBV23-1 and TRBJ2-5; possibly TRBD2 for D (5 bases). TRBV23-1 is labeled an ORF, and its function is uncertain. The CDR3 runs 20 residues. The ends were cut back, 2 bases at V and 1 base at J, with 26 bases in the middle.

The CDR3 protein is CASSDRGTRGYTF. The CDR3 nucleotides are TGTGCCAGTAGTGATCGGGGTACCCGCGGCTACACCTTC. This chain links TRBV19 with TRBJ1-2, with D uncertain. V shed 5 bases and J shed 8 bases, with 15 bases lying between them. CDR3 length: 13 residues. Germline assignment: CDR1 LNHDA and CDR2 SQIVND (reference sequence).

The chain recombines TRBV5-6 with TRBJ2-2; weak D call: TRBD2 (7 bases). The CDR3 covers 14 residues. V was pared by 7 bases and J by 4 bases, with 14 bases between. Per germline, CDR1 SGHDT and CDR2 YYEEEE. The CDR3 DNA reads as TGTGCCAGCGGTCGAGGGGGGGTCACCGGGGAGCTGTTTTTT. This encodes CASGRGGVTGELFF. Full variable domain (missing parts from reference TRBV5-6 and TRBJ2-2): DAGVTQSPTHLIKTRGQQVTLRCSPKSGHDTVSWYQQALGQGPQFIFQYYEEEERQRGNFPDRFSGHQFPNYSSELNVNALLLGDSALYLCASGRGGVTGELFFGEGSRLTVL.

V gene TRBV6-2 or TRBV6-3 combines with J gene TRBJ2-6; TRBD1 matches at 9 bases. From germline, CDR1 is MNHEY and CDR2 SVGEGT. The CDR3 runs to 16 residues. The ends lost 6 bases at V and 2 bases at J; junction bases unmatched: 5. DNA for the CDR3: TGTGCCAGCAGCCCCACAGGGGGCGCTGGGGCCAACGTCCTGACTTTC. Amino acids: CASSPTGGAGANVLTF.

This clone occurred once. The chain recombines TRBV30 with TRBJ1-5, with TRBD1 matching over 7 bases. The germline CDR1 and CDR2 sequences are GTSNPN and SVGIG (reference sequence). The CDR3 spans 13 residues. This chain's CDR3 is CAEGQESNQPQHF. The CDR3 DNA sequence: TGTGCTGAAGGACAGGAGAGCAATCAGCCCCAGCATTTT.

This clone was detected once. V gene TRBV4-1 combines with J gene TRBJ2-1, with D maybe TRBD2 (7 bases). This CDR3 comprises 15 residues. CDR1 MGHRA and CDR2 YSYEKL come from the germline V gene. The V and J ends lost 0 bases and 8 bases respectively, with 14 bases between them. CDR3 residues: CASSQEGGGPDEQFF. The CDR3 nucleotides read TGCGCCAGCAGCCAAGAAGGGGGAGGGCCCGATGAGCAGTTCTTC.

The rearrangement joins TRBV28 to TRBJ2-3, with D unresolved. The V end was cut by 8 bases, the J end by 2 bases, with 11 bases between. Germline V gene lookup returns CDR1 MDHEN and CDR2 SYDVKM. The CDR3 length is 13 residues. CDR3 DNA sequence: TGTGCCAGCTTGGGCCAATTCACAGATACGCAGTATTTT. It translates to CASLGQFTDTQYF.

The genes are TRBV6-4 and TRBJ2-3; unclear D gene. Germline V lookup: CDR1 MRHNA, CDR2 SNTAGT. Trimming shortened V by 3 bases and J by 6 bases, and 10 bases separated the two germline ends. The CDR3 is made up of 13 amino acids. CDR3 sequence (DNA): TGTGCCAGCAGTGAGAGGTTTTCTGATACGCAGTATTTT. This encodes CASSERFSDTQYF.

The chain couples TRBV27 to TRBJ1-3; no clear D. Germline V gene sequence: CDR1 MNHEY, CDR2 SMNVEV (reference sequence). The V gene lost 2 bases and the J gene lost 0 bases, with 11 bases spanning the gap. CDR3 size: 16 residues. The CDR3 reads CASSLDRLSSGNTIYF. Written as DNA, the CDR3 is TGTGCCAGCAGTTTAGATCGGTTAAGCTCTGGAAACACCATATATTTT.

In regard to this clone: Other DNA sequences within the sample encode an identical CDR3. The rearrangement links TRBV9 to TRBJ2-7; D gene unclear. The CDR3 spans 13 residues. Germline V gene sequence: CDR1 SGDLS, CDR2 YYNGEE. Trimming pared 0 bases from V and 2 bases from J, leaving 6 bases between. CDR3 residues: CASSVGETYEQYF. DNA of the CDR3: TGTGCCAGCAGCGTAGGAGAAACCTACGAGCAGTACTTC. Full variable domain (missing parts from reference TRBV9 and TRBJ2-7): DSGVTQTPKHLITATGQRVTLRCSPRSGDLSVYWYQQSLDQGLQFLIQYYNGEERAKGNILERFSAQQFPDLHSELNLSSLELGDSALYFCASSVGETYEQYFGPGTRLTVT.

This chain links TRBV7-2 with TRBJ2-3; the D is unclear. CDR3 size: 13 residues. The V end was cut by 4 bases, the J end by 5 bases, with 10 bases between. Germline assignment: CDR1 SGHTA and CDR2 FQGNSA. The CDR3 DNA sequence: TGTGCCAGCAGCTCCCTTCCCGGAGATACGCAGTATTTT. It is translated as CASSSLPGDTQYF.

The chain recombines TRBV19 with TRBJ2-7; 8 nucleotides match TRBD2. Germline lookup yields CDR1 LNHDA and CDR2 SQIVND (reference sequence). This CDR3 spans 13 amino acids. J gave up 5 bases and V 10 bases, and 10 bases lay outside the gene matches. CDR3 amino acids: CATRGLGRDEQYF. The CDR3 DNA reads TGTGCCACGAGGGGACTAGGACGCGACGAGCAGTACTTC.